In this sample, the clone carrying this T cell receptor beta chain turned up many times. The naive CD8 libraries originated from between roughly 19,000 and 1,000,000 sorted cells and drew on 10%, 30% or 50% RNA. A CD8+CD4-CCR7+CD45RA+ gate was used to sort naive CD8 T cells. This specimen belongs to a study of molecular identifiers for immune sequencing clone quantification. This CDR3 is built from 15 residues. Trimming removed 2 bases at V and 1 base at J, with 10 bases between. CDR1 is SGHRS, CDR2 YFSETQ, per germline. Previously reported methods and listed TCR primers produced the bulk TCR libraries. Each CDR3 protein is one row after TCRdb ran MiXCR on the PCR reads. The sample has 400,000 to 600,000 distinct CDR3 sequences, around 21% seen once; the top ten hold under 0.85%.

Sequencing was carried out using naive CD8+ T cells from blood, with Jurkat cell RNA spiked in. Subset specified: FACS-sorted CD8+CD4-CCR7+CD45RA+ naive T cells. The receptor's source is a human donor in good health. Some libraries in this study had Jurkat cell RNA spiked in. This chain links TRBV5-1 with TRBJ2-1; possible D gene TRBD1, 6 bases. In nucleotides, the CDR3 is TGCGCCAGCAGCTTCTATACAGGGTCCTACAATGAGCAGTTCTTC. Its protein is CASSFYTGSYNEQFF.